A single sample gave rise to the 15 T cell receptor beta chains below, sequenced in a study of cytomegalovirus exposure and HLA in healthy donors. Primers included in the PCR were 60 Vbeta and 13 Jbeta primers. The repertoire was sequenced with immunoSEQ multiplex PCR; TCRdb's copy has only in-frame clones and lacks some. The table includes some 200,000 clones, 83% detected once. The material sequenced was PBMCs. Receptors originate from a girl under 18 in good health and CMV-seronegative.

The chain recombines TRBV19 with TRBJ1-1, with D perhaps TRBD1 (6 bases). The germline V gene encodes CDR1 LNHDA and CDR2 SQIVND (reference sequence). V was pared by 3 bases and J by 11 bases, with 16 bases between. This CDR3 region has 13 residues. CDR3 residues: CASSIWGQSTAFF. CDR3 DNA sequence: TGTGCCAGTAGTATTTGGGGACAATCGACGGCTTTCTTT. The full variable domain, completed using reference TRBV19 and TRBJ1-1, is DGGITQSPKYLFRKEGQNVTLSCEQNLNHDAMYWYRQDPGQGLRLIYYSQIVNDFQKGDIAEGYSVSREKKESFPLTVTSAQKNPTAFYLCASSIWGQSTAFFGQGTRLTVV.

This clone appeared once. The chain joins TRBV28 to TRBJ1-5, with TRBD1 identical over 8 bases. The CDR3 has 19 residues. Trimming at V came to 3 bases and at J to 0 bases, leaving 13 bases not matched to a gene. Germline V gene lookup returns CDR1 MDHEN and CDR2 SYDVKM. CDR3 nucleotide sequence: TGTGCCAGCAGTTTCCTCAGCAGGGGGCTTATGATTAGCAATCAGCCCCAGCATTTT. It translates to CASSFLSRGLMISNQPQHF.

The rearrangement joins TRBV15 to TRBJ1-5, with 8 bases matching TRBD1. Germline lookup yields CDR1 LNHNV and CDR2 YYDKDF (reference sequence). The CDR3 consists of 14 residues. Losses at the gene ends were 1 base for V and 8 bases for J; bases not matched to a gene: 4. DNA of the CDR3: TGTGCCACCAGCAGAGCAGGGGGCAGGGAGCCCCAGCATTTT. As protein: CATSRAGGREPQHF. The full variable domain, with the rest looked up from reference TRBV15 and TRBJ1-5, is DAMVIQNPRYQVTQFGKPVTLSCSQTLNHNVMYWYQQKSSQAPKLLFHYYDKDFNNEADTPDNFQSRRPNTSFCFLDIRSPGLGDTAMYLCATSRAGGREPQHFGDGTRLSIL.

This clone was detected a few times. The sample carries other DNA sequences with the same CDR3. V is TRBV28 and J is TRBJ2-5, with D unclear. The CDR3 totals 13 residues. In germline, CDR1 is MDHEN, CDR2 SYDVKM. Trimming removed 3 bases from V and 3 bases from J, with 8 bases in between. In DNA, the CDR3 is TGTGCCAGCAGTTTCGGAGCAGAAGAGACCCAGTACTTC. It translates to CASSFGAEETQYF.

The chain has TRBV5-1 and TRBJ2-1; TRBD1 aligns across 9 bases. V shed 3 bases and J 3 bases; nucleotides not matched to a gene: 13. There are 18 residues in the CDR3. In germline, CDR1 is SGHRS, CDR2 YFSETQ. The CDR3 bases are TGCGCCAGCAGCTCTCAAACAGGGGGCCCGAATAACTACAATGAGCAGTTCTTC. Its translation is CASSSQTGGPNNYNEQFF.

The chain combines TRBV29-1 with TRBJ1-4; 7 nucleotides match TRBD1. CDR3 length equals 13 residues. V lost 1 base and J lost 7; bases outside the gene matches: 3. From germline, CDR1 is SQVTM and CDR2 ANQGSEA. For the CDR3, the DNA is TGCAGCGTTGAAGGGACAGGAGGTGAAAAACTGTTTTTT. Residues: CSVEGTGGEKLFF.

This clone has a single count. This sequence joins TRBV7-2 and TRBJ2-5; TRBD2 might be the D (6 bases). The CDR3 runs to 14 residues. Trimming pared 4 bases from V and 4 bases from J, leaving 13 bases between. CDR1 and CDR2 (germline): SGHTA, FQGNSA. For the CDR3, the DNA is TGTGCCAGCAGCTCCCGGAGGGTTGGAGAGACCCAGTACTTC. It yields the protein CASSSRRVGETQYF.

V is TRBV10-3 and J is TRBJ1-5; 7 positions agree with TRBD1. V lost 6 bases, J lost 3 bases, and 11 bases stayed unmatched. Per germline, CDR1 ENHRY and CDR2 SYGVKD. The CDR3 has 16 residues. CDR3 nucleotides: TGTGCCATCAGCCCGGGGCCGGGACAGTACAATCAGCCCCAGCATTTT. This translates into CAISPGPGQYNQPQHF.

A few counts support this clone. The rearrangement links TRBV5-6 to TRBJ2-7; a weak D match, TRBD1 (5 bases). The CDR3 extends over 14 amino acids. CDR1 is SGHDT and CDR2 is YYEEEE in the germline V gene. V dropped 3 bases and J dropped 3 bases, with 13 bases sitting between them. The CDR3, as DNA: TGTGCCAGCAGCTCCTGGGGCAGACTCTACGAGCAGTACTTC. Amino acids: CASSSWGRLYEQYF. The complete variable domain, with remaining parts taken from reference TRBV5-6 and TRBJ2-7, reads DAGVTQSPTHLIKTRGQQVTLRCSPKSGHDTVSWYQQALGQGPQFIFQYYEEEERQRGNFPDRFSGHQFPNYSSELNVNALLLGDSALYLCASSSWGRLYEQYFGPGTRLTVT.

The chain has TRBV7-9 and TRBJ2-5; 7 positions agree with TRBD1. The end of the DNA aligns better with TRBJ2-7, so the J call may be wrong. The length of the CDR3 is 14 residues. CDR1 and CDR2 from the germline V gene are SEHNR and FQNEAQ (reference sequence). CDR3: CASSLGQGFSEQYF. CDR3 in DNA: TGTGCCAGCAGCTTAGGACAGGGTTTCTCCGAGCAGTACTTC.

About this clone itself: A junction boundary mismatches the germline segment, possibly from a read error. This chain links TRBV20-1 with TRBJ2-1; 8 bases map to TRBD2. Germline V gene data show CDR1 as DFQATT and CDR2 as SNEGSKA (reference sequence). There are 11 residues in the CDR3. The CDR3 sequence: CSASGSGSMIF. The CDR3 DNA reads TGCAGTGCTAGTGGCAGCGGGAGTATGATCTTC.

The gene calls are TRBV15 and TRBJ1-1, with TRBD1 identical over 9 bases. The CDR3 spans 16 residues. V lost 4 bases and J lost 4; bases outside the gene matches: 10. Germline CDR1 and CDR2: LNHNV and YYDKDF (reference sequence). This CDR3 reads CATSTGRDRAGTEAFF. CDR3 sequence (DNA): TGTGCCACCAGCACAGGGAGGGACAGGGCGGGCACTGAAGCTTTCTTT.

The chain links TRBV21-1 to TRBJ2-7; the DNA was not compared with TRBD1, the D call given in the table. TRBV21-1 is given as a pseudogene. The CDR3 is 16 residues long. The CDR3 DNA follows: TGTGCCAGCAGCAAAGCGGGGCTAAAGGAAATGTACGAGCAGTACTTC. It encodes CASSKAGLKEMYEQYF.

The rearrangement uses TRBV4-1 and TRBJ2-5, with D possibly being TRBD2 (5 bases). The length of the CDR3 is 13 residues. CDR1 and CDR2 from the germline V gene are MGHRA and YSYEKL. The V gene lost 8 bases and the J gene lost 5 bases, with 15 bases spanning the gap. This chain's CDR3 is CASGVVGDETQYF. The DNA for the CDR3 is TGCGCCAGCGGGGTAGTGGGAGACGAGACCCAGTACTTC.

V usage is TRBV28 and J usage is TRBJ1-2; D unresolved. V lost 8 bases, J lost 5 bases, and 21 bases lay in between. Germline V gives CDR1 MDHEN, CDR2 SYDVKM. CDR3 size: 15 residues. CDR3 sequence: CASFSRGGKLYGYTF. CDR3 coding DNA: TGTGCCAGCTTCTCACGTGGCGGAAAACTATATGGCTACACCTTC.